The T cell receptor beta chain described here comes from a study of cytomegalovirus exposure and HLA in healthy donors. At the level of the study: The approximately 110 validation repertoires, a later analysis reported, used the same platform as the 650 to 800 repertoires from the first cohort.

Repertoires were generated with immunoSEQ multiplex PCR, while TCRdb's copy carries only in-frame clones and drops some. The table includes approximately 110,000 clones, around 94% detected once. This clone turned up a few times. V was shortened by 5 bases and J by 7 bases, with 18 bases between the two germline ends. CDR3 size: 16 residues. In germline, CDR1 is SGHAT, CDR2 FQNNGV. The gene calls are TRBV11-2 and TRBJ1-6; perhaps TRBD1 as D (5 bases). The source of this sequence is a woman aged 18-29 years in good health and CMV-seronegative. The sample was PBMCs. Here the CDR3 reads CASSQGRTIGNSPLHF. As DNA, the CDR3 is TGTGCCAGCAGCCAGGGACGGACTATAGGCAATTCACCCCTCCACTTT.